What follows are 31 T cell receptor beta chains derived from one specimen sequenced in a study of T cell changes during pregnancy in multiple sclerosis. Libraries were prepared by immunoSEQ multiplex PCR; TCRdb keeps only in-frame clonotypes and omits some of them. The sample lists roughly 50,000 clones; 94% were seen once. This specimen consisted of CD8+ T cells from peripheral blood mononuclear cells, obtained in the third trimester of pregnancy. The origin of the receptors is a female donor with multiple sclerosis, enrolled in a pregnancy study.

This chain joins TRBV28 and TRBJ2-7; D possibly corresponds to TRBD1 (5 bases). V gave up 3 bases and J gave up 5 bases, with 11 bases separating them. Germline-derived CDR1 and CDR2 are MDHEN and SYDVKM. This CDR3 has 13 amino acids. CDR3 in amino acids: CASSFSSGNEQYF. CDR3 DNA sequence: TGTGCCAGCAGTTTTAGCTCAGGGAACGAGCAGTACTTC.

CDR3 in amino acids: CASSIALAGFNNYEQYF. CDR3 in DNA: TGTGCCAGTAGTATAGCCCTAGCGGGGTTTAATAACTACGAGCAGTACTTC. This chain links TRBV19 with TRBJ2-7; 9 nucleotides match TRBD2. From germline, CDR1 is LNHDA and CDR2 SQIVND (reference sequence). The length of the CDR3 is 17 residues. The V segment lost 1 base and the J segment 3 bases; nucleotides outside the gene matches: 10.

The chain has TRBV6-1 and TRBJ1-1; D is uncertain. The V end lost 3 bases, the J end lost 1 base, and 12 bases lay between the germline ends. The CDR3 is 15 amino acids. Germline V CDR1 and CDR2: MNHNS, SASEGT. This CDR3 reads CASSEFVRGNTEAFF. CDR3 in DNA: TGTGCCAGCAGTGAGTTCGTCCGGGGGAACACTGAAGCTTTCTTT.

The rearrangement links TRBV6-4 to TRBJ2-3, with TRBD2 as a possible D gene (6 bases). CDR1 MRHNA and CDR2 SNTAGT come from the germline V gene. The V end was cut by 3 bases, the J end by 0 bases, with 13 bases between. This CDR3 is built from 16 residues. The CDR3 is CASSDGAGSSTDTQYF. The CDR3 DNA reads as TGTGCCAGCAGTGATGGAGCCGGGAGTAGCACAGATACGCAGTATTTT.

The V and J genes are TRBV10-1 and TRBJ2-7, with 7 bases matching TRBD2. CDR3 length: 14 amino acids. Germline V CDR1 and CDR2: WNHNN, SYGVQD (reference sequence). Trimming took 4 bases from V and 0 from J; bases not matched to a gene: 3. CDR3 amino acids: CASSAERDSYEQYF. CDR3 DNA: TGCGCCAGCAGTGCGGAGCGGGACTCCTACGAGCAGTACTTC.

This clone was counted only a few times. The chain combines TRBV5-4 with TRBJ2-5; D is unresolved. Germline V lookup: CDR1 SGHNT, CDR2 YYREEE (reference sequence). Between the trimmed V and J ends, which lost 4 bases and 3 bases, there was a span of 4 bases. This CDR3 region has 11 residues. The CDR3 region is CASSVEETQYF. The CDR3 coding sequence is TGTGCCAGCAGCGTAGAAGAGACCCAGTACTTC. Using reference TRBV5-4 and TRBJ2-5 for the parts outside the CDR3, the full variable domain is ETGVTQSPTHLIKTRGQQVTLRCSSQSGHNTVSWYQQALGQGPQFIFQYYREEENGRGNFPPRFSGLQFPNYSSELNVNALELDDSALYLCASSVEETQYFGPGTRLLVL.

V is TRBV10-3 and J is TRBJ1-2; D is ambiguous. V was pared by 4 bases and J by 4 bases, with 13 bases between. CDR3 length: 14 residues. CDR1 is ENHRY and CDR2 is SYGVKD in the germline V gene. The CDR3 DNA follows: TGTGCCATCAGTGGCGGGCCAACGGGCTATGGCTACACCTTC. Translated, it gives CAISGGPTGYGYTF.

The chain recombines TRBV9 with TRBJ1-5; D not certain. V was cut by 3 bases and J by 3 bases, with 7 bases left in between. Germline values: CDR1 SGDLS, CDR2 YYNGEE. The CDR3 has 13 amino acids. Here the CDR3 DNA reads TGTGCCAGCAGCGACAGTCCCAATCAGCCCCAGCATTTT. Protein: CASSDSPNQPQHF.

The CDR3 loop is CASSLHLSGLAGKTQYF. The DNA for the CDR3 is TGTGCCAGCAGTTTACACTTATCGGGACTAGCGGGTAAGACGCAGTATTTT. The chain has TRBV28 and TRBJ2-3, with TRBD2 matching 12 bases. V lost 2 bases to trimming and J lost 9 bases; unmatched junction nucleotides: 12. This CDR3 contains 17 residues. Germline lookup yields CDR1 MDHEN and CDR2 SYDVKM.

This chain joins TRBV5-1 and TRBJ2-1; 8 bases agree with TRBD1. CDR1 SGHRS and CDR2 YFSETQ come from the germline V gene. The J segment lost 6 bases and the V segment lost 9 bases, leaving 11 bases of the junction unmatched. The CDR3 length is 14 residues. The CDR3 bases are TGCGCCAACTGGGACAGGAGATGTTTCAATGAGCAGTTCTTC. As protein: CANWDRRCFNEQFF.

The chain couples TRBV4-2 to TRBJ2-5; TRBD2 aligns across 11 bases. V lost 1 base, J lost 5 bases, and 12 bases stayed unmatched. Germline assignment: CDR1 LGHNA and CDR2 YNFKEQ. The CDR3 runs to 18 residues. DNA for the CDR3: TGTGCCAGCAGCCAAGTTCGGCTAGCGGGAGGACTGGTGGAGACCCAGTACTTC. Protein: CASSQVRLAGGLVETQYF.

The rearrangement joins TRBV29-1 to TRBJ2-1, with 7 bases aligning to TRBD2. J gave up 9 bases and V 4 bases, and 6 bases lay outside the gene matches. The CDR3 sequence is 12 residues long. The germline V gene encodes CDR1 SQVTM and CDR2 ANQGSEA. The CDR3 DNA sequence: TGCAGCGTTGTCTGGGGGGAGGGTGAGCAGTTCTTC. Amino acid sequence: CSVVWGEGEQFF.

This CDR3 is CASSLTVWTGGTEKLFF. The CDR3 DNA follows: TGTGCCAGCAGCTTGACAGTTTGGACAGGGGGCACTGAAAAACTGTTTTTT. The chain employs TRBV5-6 and TRBJ1-4; 11 bases fit TRBD1. The CDR3 is made up of 17 amino acids. Germline CDR1 reads SGHDT; CDR2 reads YYEEEE. V shed 1 base, J shed 7 bases, and the junction held 9 bases outside the gene matches.

The chain joins TRBV9 to TRBJ2-2; 7 nucleotides align to TRBD2. Trimming took 4 bases from V and 6 from J; bases not matched to a gene: 9. In germline, CDR1 is SGDLS, CDR2 YYNGEE. This CDR3 region has 15 residues. The CDR3 DNA is TGTGCCAGCAGCCCCGGACTAGTTCACGCCGGGGAGCTGTTTTTT. Protein sequence: CASSPGLVHAGELFF.

This chain uses TRBV4-1 with TRBJ1-2; 8 bases match TRBD1. The CDR3 has 15 residues. V was pared by 3 bases and J by 2 bases, with 5 bases of the junction left unmatched. Looked up from germline, CDR1 is MGHRA and CDR2 is YSYEKL. This CDR3 reads CASSHGQGDNYGYTF. The CDR3 nucleotides are TGCGCCAGCAGCCATGGACAGGGAGACAACTATGGCTACACCTTC.

This rearrangement joins TRBV5-1 to TRBJ1-2, with a possible D match to TRBD1 (5 bases). The ends were cut back, 5 bases at V and 6 bases at J, with 23 bases in the middle. Germline V CDR1 and CDR2: SGHRS, YFSETQ. The CDR3 runs to 16 residues. CDR3 nucleotides: TGCGCCAGCAGTCCAGGATGGGGGGGAAGTTTTGATGGCTACACCTTC. Amino acid sequence: CASSPGWGGSFDGYTF.

The gene calls are TRBV10-2 and TRBJ2-7; maybe TRBD1 (5 bases). This CDR3 region has 14 residues. The V end lost 3 bases, the J end lost 5 bases, and 14 bases lay between the germline ends. Germline loops: CDR1 WSHSY, CDR2 SAAADI. CDR3 coding DNA: TGCGCCAGCAGTGAAAATAGGGGAAGGCACGAGCAGTACTTC. Protein sequence: CASSENRGRHEQYF.

The rearrangement joins TRBV6-1 to TRBJ2-7; 9 positions agree with TRBD1. The V segment lost 4 bases and the J segment 4 bases; nucleotides outside the gene matches: 8. The CDR3 length is 15 residues. CDR1 and CDR2 (germline): MNHNS, SASEGT. CDR3 sequence (DNA): TGTGCCAGCAGTGCAGGGACAGGGAGAAGGTACGAGCAGTACTTC. Its translation: CASSAGTGRRYEQYF.

This clone was detected once. The chain uses TRBV30 and TRBJ2-1; 9 nucleotides align to TRBD2. The CDR3 consists of 14 residues. The germline V gene encodes CDR1 GTSNPN and CDR2 SVGIG (reference sequence). V gave up 8 bases and J gave up 6 bases; unmatched junction bases: 11. Here the CDR3 DNA reads TGTGCCAGCTCTGGACTAGCGCCAACCAATGAGCAGTTCTTC. Its protein is CASSGLAPTNEQFF.

V gene TRBV14 combines with J gene TRBJ2-1; TRBD1 is a possible D gene (5 bases). CDR1 SGHDN and CDR2 FVKESK come from the germline V gene. Between the trimmed V and J ends, which lost 4 bases and 7 bases, there was a span of 14 bases. The CDR3 runs 14 residues. The CDR3 sequence: CASSPGQGPNEQFF. In nucleotides, the CDR3 is TGTGCCAGCAGCCCCGGGCAGGGCCCTAATGAGCAGTTCTTC.

The V gene is TRBV4-1, the J gene TRBJ2-2, with D tentatively TRBD2 (6 bases). Germline loops: CDR1 MGHRA, CDR2 YSYEKL. V shed 6 bases and J shed 4 bases, with 12 bases lying between them. The CDR3 contains 14 residues. CDR3 amino acids: CASSQTRSTGELFF. DNA of the CDR3: TGCGCCAGCAGTCAGACTAGGAGCACCGGGGAGCTGTTTTTT.

This chain joins TRBV27 and TRBJ2-7; 10 positions agree with TRBD2. This CDR3 comprises 15 residues. V gave up 3 bases and J gave up 2 bases; unmatched junction bases: 4. Germline V lookup: CDR1 MNHEY, CDR2 SMNVEV (reference sequence). DNA of the CDR3: TGTGCCAGCAGTTTCTCTAGCGGGAGTACCTACGAGCAGTACTTC. Protein product: CASSFSSGSTYEQYF.

This sequence joins TRBV7-9 and TRBJ2-7; D is possibly TRBD1 (5 bases). Germline V gives CDR1 SEHNR, CDR2 FQNEAQ (reference sequence). The CDR3 loop spans 14 amino acids. The ends were cut back, 4 bases at V and 3 bases at J, with 13 bases in the middle. This CDR3 reads CASSSLVQDYEQYF. The CDR3 DNA sequence: TGTGCCAGCAGCTCCCTCGTACAGGACTACGAGCAGTACTTC.

In the case of this clone: The junction departs from the called germline gene at one end, perhaps through a read error. This chain links TRBV10-1 with TRBJ1-3; TRBD1 might be the D (5 bases). The CDR3 has 14 residues. Germline V gives CDR1 WNHNN, CDR2 SYGVQD (reference sequence). CDR3 sequence: CASSVGGTGNTIYF. The CDR3 DNA follows: TGCGCCAGTAGTGTCGGGGGGACTGGAAACACCATATATTTT.

The V call is TRBV4-1, the J call TRBJ1-5; no firm D call. V lost 2 bases, J lost 3 bases, and 11 bases lay in between. This CDR3 region has 15 residues. CDR1 is MGHRA and CDR2 is YSYEKL in the germline V gene. Written as DNA, the CDR3 is TGCGCCAGCAGCCAATATCAGGCCAACAATCAGCCCCAGCATTTT. As protein: CASSQYQANNQPQHF.

V gene TRBV2 combines with J gene TRBJ2-7, with D possibly TRBD1 on 5 matching bases. Germline lookup yields CDR1 SNHLY and CDR2 FYNNEI. This CDR3 contains 15 residues. Trimming removed 2 bases from V and 0 bases from J, with 11 bases in between. CDR3 residues: CASSERTPSSYEQYF. CDR3 DNA: TGTGCCAGCAGTGAAAGGACACCAAGCTCCTACGAGCAGTACTTC. Drawing the rest from reference TRBV2 and TRBJ2-7, the complete variable domain is EPEVTQTPSHQVTQMGQEVILRCVPISNHLYFYWYRQILGQKVEFLVSFYNNEISEKSEIFDDQFSVERPDGSNFTLKIRSTKLEDSAMYFCASSERTPSSYEQYFGPGTRLTVT.

The rearrangement uses TRBV27 and TRBJ2-7, with D possibly being TRBD2 (6 bases). V was pared by 0 bases and J by 6 bases, with 15 bases between. Germline assignment: CDR1 MNHEY and CDR2 SMNVEV (reference sequence). This CDR3 is 15 amino acids long. The CDR3 nucleotides read TGTGCCAGCAGTTTATCAGGGGAGGTTGACAGCGAGCAGTACTTC. Translated, it gives CASSLSGEVDSEQYF.

The CDR3 reads CASSGQGAYYEQYF. The CDR3 DNA follows: TGTGCCAGCAGCGGACAGGGCGCCTACTACGAGCAGTACTTC. The chain is built from TRBV7-9 and TRBJ2-7; TRBD1 aligns across 8 bases. The CDR3 totals 14 residues. Germline V gene sequence: CDR1 SEHNR, CDR2 FQNEAQ (reference sequence). The V and J ends lost 5 bases and 3 bases, in that order; junction bases with no gene match: 6.

The chain is built from TRBV6-4 and TRBJ2-6; D remains ambiguous. Trimming took off 6 bases at V and 0 bases at J, with 6 bases between the two ends. Germline assignment: CDR1 MRHNA and CDR2 SNTAGT. The CDR3 is made up of 14 amino acids. This CDR3 is CASSHNSGANVLTF. CDR3 DNA: TGTGCCAGCAGCCACAACTCTGGGGCCAACGTCCTGACTTTC.

V gene TRBV4-1 combines with J gene TRBJ1-5, with D uncertain. The CDR3 runs to 16 residues. V lost 6 bases, J lost 3 bases, and 18 bases lay in between. CDR1 and CDR2 (germline): MGHRA, YSYEKL. The chain's CDR3 is CASSLDGTEYNQPQHF. The CDR3 region has the DNA TGCGCCAGCAGTTTGGATGGAACAGAGTACAATCAGCCCCAGCATTTT.

The J gene is TRBJ2-3, the V gene TRBV5-4; D is perhaps TRBD2 (5 bases). The V and J ends lost 0 bases and 6 bases respectively, with 20 bases between them. The CDR3 covers 17 residues. Looked up from germline, CDR1 is SGHNT and CDR2 is YYREEE (reference sequence). The CDR3 spells CASSLGYRGRVRDTQYF. The CDR3 DNA reads TGTGCCAGCAGCTTGGGTTACCGAGGGCGAGTCCGGGATACGCAGTATTTT.